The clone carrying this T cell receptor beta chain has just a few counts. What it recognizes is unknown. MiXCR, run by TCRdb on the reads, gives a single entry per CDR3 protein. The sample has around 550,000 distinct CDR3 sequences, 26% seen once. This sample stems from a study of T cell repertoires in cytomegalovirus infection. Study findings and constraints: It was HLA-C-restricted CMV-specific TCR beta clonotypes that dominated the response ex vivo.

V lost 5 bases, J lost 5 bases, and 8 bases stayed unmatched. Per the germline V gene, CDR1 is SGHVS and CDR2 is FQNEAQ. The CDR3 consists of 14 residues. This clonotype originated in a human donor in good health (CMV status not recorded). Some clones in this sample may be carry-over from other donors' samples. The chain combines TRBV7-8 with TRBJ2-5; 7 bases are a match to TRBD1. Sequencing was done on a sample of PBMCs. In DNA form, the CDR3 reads TGTGCCAGCAGCACTCAGACAGGGCGGGAGACCCAGTACTTC. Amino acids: CASSTQTGRETQYF.